This record looks at one T cell receptor (beta chain) sequence and its context. Antigen: not known. This sample is drawn from a study of shared clonotypes between healthy human individuals. The study, taken as a whole, reports: A limitation of the genetic and exposure-history diversity represented arose from few donors.

Splitting of each subset's genomic DNA was done evenly across several immunoSEQ plates. In the authors' workflow: Filtering was not the same, since immunoSEQ gave junction-only sequences without quality scores. Data came from immunoSEQ multiplex PCR; TCRdb stores just in-frame clones and leaves some out. V and J calls and clone size are as listed in that table; D and trimming were resolved from the DNA. The repertoire holds some 2.1 million clones, with roughly 94% as singletons. V lost 1 base, J lost 6 bases, and 5 bases lay in between. In germline, CDR1 is SGHRS, CDR2 YFSETQ. This CDR3 region has 12 residues. Donors comprised healthy HIV-negative adults lacking recent acute infections or vaccinations.

The receptor comes from a man younger than 30 in good health. This chain uses TRBV5-1 with TRBJ2-1; the D is unclear. The source material was naive CD4+ T cells sorted from blood. As to subset: CD45RA+ positively selected. CDR3 residues: CASSLPPNEQFF. The CDR3 coding sequence is TGCGCCAGCAGCTTGCCCCCCAATGAGCAGTTCTTC.